Shown below are 30 T cell receptor beta chains from a single sample sequenced in a study of early T cells in non-severe SARS-CoV-2 infection. TCRdb re-called the 5' RACE reads through MiXCR, storing one row per CDR3 protein. Of about 47,000 distinct CDR3 sequences in the sample, 11% are singletons; the top ten hold less than 15%. Sequenced material: whole blood. These receptors were taken from an adult who was a healthcare worker with PCR-confirmed SARS-CoV-2 infection or an uninfected control (not recorded which).

The V call is TRBV3-1, the J call TRBJ2-3, with no clear D. The CDR3 runs 17 residues. Trimming removed 5 bases at V and 2 bases at J, with 20 bases between. Germline V gene data show CDR1 as LGHDT and CDR2 as YNNKEL (reference sequence). DNA for the CDR3: TGTGCCAGCAGCGATACGGTGGTAGCCGGCCACACAGATACGCAGTATTTT. Protein sequence: CASSDTVVAGHTDTQYF.

This clonotype was counted ten times or more. V and J are TRBV4-2 and TRBJ2-2; D gene ambiguous. The length of the CDR3 is 16 residues. The germline V gene has CDR1 LGHNA and CDR2 YNFKEQ. Trimming stripped 0 bases from V and 2 bases from J, with 10 bases between. The CDR3 protein is CASSQDLGYNTGELFF. For the CDR3, the DNA is TGTGCCAGCAGCCAAGATCTAGGCTACAACACCGGGGAGCTGTTTTTT.

The sample holds many counts of this clonotype. The chain combines TRBV6-2 or TRBV6-3 with TRBJ1-1, with 7 bases that match TRBD1. Unmatched junction bases numbered 5, after V lost 10 bases and J lost 0 bases. The germline V gene encodes CDR1 MNHEY and CDR2 SVGEGT. The CDR3 extends over 13 amino acids. The CDR3 protein is CATLTGMNTEAFF. Here the CDR3 DNA reads TGTGCCACGTTGACAGGGATGAACACTGAAGCTTTCTTT.

This clonotype came up many times. This rearrangement joins TRBV6-1 to TRBJ2-7; D ambiguous. CDR1 is MNHNS and CDR2 is SASEGT in the germline V gene. The CDR3 sequence is 9 residues long. With 2 bases removed from V and 11 bases from J, the gap between germline ends came to 4 bases. CDR3 in amino acids: CASSERKYF. The CDR3 nucleotides are TGTGCCAGCAGTGAACGAAAGTACTTC.

This clonotype has ten or more counts. The genes are TRBV5-4 and TRBJ2-5; 9 bases are a match to TRBD2. Germline V gene lookup returns CDR1 SGHNT and CDR2 YYREEE (reference sequence). The CDR3 contains 15 residues. J gave up 7 bases and V 1 base, and 8 bases lay outside the gene matches. DNA for the CDR3: TGTGCCAGCAGCTTGTTAGCGGGAGACGTTGGGACCCAGTACTTC. This translates into CASSLLAGDVGTQYF.

This clonotype came up many times. The rearrangement uses TRBV5-4 and TRBJ2-1, with 10 bases matching TRBD2. The germline gives CDR1 SGHNT, CDR2 YYREEE (reference sequence). This CDR3 region has 15 residues. V dropped 1 base and J dropped 10; count of bases not matched to a gene: 8. CDR3 sequence: CASSLSTSGAFEQFF. The CDR3 nucleotides are TGTGCCAGCAGCTTGAGCACTAGCGGGGCGTTCGAGCAGTTCTTC.

This clonotype has a count of ten or more. This CDR3 reads CASSGVGHEQYF. CDR3 sequence (DNA): TGTGCCAGCAGTGGGGTGGGGCATGAGCAGTACTTC. The chain joins TRBV6-1 to TRBJ2-7; a possible D gene is TRBD1 (5 bases). Germline V gene data show CDR1 as MNHNS and CDR2 as SASEGT. V shed 4 bases and J shed 7 bases, with 11 bases lying between them. The CDR3 spans 12 residues.

The chain employs TRBV30 and TRBJ2-7; D possibly corresponds to TRBD1 (5 bases). V was shortened by 7 bases and J by 3 bases, with 10 bases between the two germline ends. The CDR3 has 11 amino acids. Per the germline V gene, CDR1 is GTSNPN and CDR2 is SVGIG (reference sequence). CDR3 residues: CAFADSYEQYF. The CDR3 DNA is TGTGCCTTCGCAGACAGCTACGAGCAGTACTTC.

This clonotype was picked up many times. The chain has TRBV6-2 or TRBV6-3 and TRBJ2-6; tentative D call: TRBD1 (6 bases). Trimming cost V 4 bases and J 3 bases, with 13 bases left between them. The CDR3 consists of 16 residues. The germline CDR1 and CDR2 sequences are MNHEY and SVGEGT. CDR3 DNA sequence: TGTGCCAGCAGTTTTATACAGGGAGATGGGGCCAACGTCCTGACTTTC. Residues: CASSFIQGDGANVLTF.

The chain employs TRBV5-6 and TRBJ1-1; D remains unclear. The CDR3 loop spans 14 amino acids. Trimming stripped 0 bases from V and 1 base from J, with 7 bases between. Germline lookup yields CDR1 SGHDT and CDR2 YYEEEE. The CDR3 loop is CASSLGGSNTEAFF. For the CDR3, the DNA is TGTGCCAGCAGCTTGGGCGGCTCGAACACTGAAGCTTTCTTT.

This clonotype was counted many times. Germline is not matched at one junction end, which may reflect a read error. V gene TRBV14 combines with J gene TRBJ2-1; 8 bases match TRBD2. This CDR3 is 13 amino acids long. Germline lookup yields CDR1 SGHDN and CDR2 FVKESK. CDR3 loop: CASSQDVSQRECF. The CDR3 coding sequence is TGTGCCAGCAGCCAGGACGTCTCCCAGCGGGAGTGCTTC.

This clonotype was observed a few times. The V call is TRBV2, the J call TRBJ2-2, with D unresolved. V lost 5 bases and J lost 2, with 12 bases in between. CDR1 and CDR2 from the germline V gene are SNHLY and FYNNEI. CDR3 length equals 15 residues. CDR3: CASSPETANTGELFF. In DNA, the CDR3 is TGTGCCAGCAGTCCGGAAACAGCAAACACCGGGGAGCTGTTTTTT.

In this sample, this clonotype turned up many times. The chain joins TRBV18 to TRBJ2-1; 10 bases line up with TRBD2. CDR3 length: 15 amino acids. Per germline, CDR1 KGHSH and CDR2 LQKENI. V lost 3 bases, J lost 5 bases, and 4 bases stayed unmatched. CDR3 in amino acids: CASSPTLAGDNEQFF. The CDR3 region has the DNA TGTGCCAGCTCACCGACTCTAGCGGGAGACAATGAGCAGTTCTTC.

The chain combines TRBV5-1 with TRBJ1-1; possibly TRBD1 for D (6 bases). The CDR3 consists of 14 residues. V was shortened by 5 bases and J by 2 bases, with 13 bases between the two germline ends. Germline CDR1 SGHRS, CDR2 YFSETQ. This chain's CDR3 is CASRIGTHNTEAFF. In DNA, the CDR3 is TGCGCCAGCAGGATTGGGACACACAACACTGAAGCTTTCTTT.

The table lists this clonotype with many counts. The chain uses TRBV6-1 and TRBJ1-3, with TRBD1 matching 7 bases. Trimming took 9 bases from V and 3 from J; bases not matched to a gene: 14. The CDR3 extends over 16 amino acids. Germline V gene lookup returns CDR1 MNHNS and CDR2 SASEGT. The CDR3 sequence: CARPLFRGICGNTIYF. DNA for the CDR3: TGTGCCAGACCGTTGTTCAGGGGGATATGTGGAAACACCATATATTTT.

This sequence joins TRBV5-4 and TRBJ2-3; maybe TRBD2 (5 bases). Germline CDR1 and CDR2: SGHNT and YYREEE (reference sequence). This CDR3 region has 16 residues. The V gene lost 4 bases and the J gene lost 0 bases, with 15 bases spanning the gap. The CDR3 protein is CASSPGKGTSTDTQYF. The CDR3 region has the DNA TGTGCCAGCAGCCCGGGGAAAGGTACTAGCACAGATACGCAGTATTTT.

There are many counts of this clonotype. This sequence joins TRBV5-1 and TRBJ1-1; D is perhaps TRBD1 (5 bases). The CDR3 runs 17 residues. Trimming pared 3 bases from V and 4 bases from J, leaving 22 bases between. Germline V lookup: CDR1 SGHRS, CDR2 YFSETQ. CDR3 DNA: TGCGCCAGCAGCTGGGGGACCACTAACCAGAGGGTCACTGAAGCTTTCTTT. Amino acids: CASSWGTTNQRVTEAFF.

This clonotype has just a few counts. The rearrangement joins TRBV28 to TRBJ1-5; unclear D gene. CDR3 length equals 16 residues. V lost 7 bases, J lost 6 bases, and 22 bases lay in between. Germline V gene lookup returns CDR1 MDHEN and CDR2 SYDVKM. This CDR3 is CASIDGGAFEAQPQHF. Here the CDR3 DNA reads TGTGCCAGCATTGATGGTGGAGCATTTGAGGCTCAGCCCCAGCATTTT.

A few counts support this clonotype. V usage is TRBV7-2 and J usage is TRBJ2-1, with D unresolved. CDR1 and CDR2 (germline): SGHTA, FQGNSA. With 1 base removed from V and 10 bases from J, the gap between germline ends came to 8 bases. There are 12 residues in the CDR3. The CDR3 nucleotides read TGTGCCAGCAGCTTAGAGAAGGCAGAGCAGTTCTTC. Protein: CASSLEKAEQFF.

The J gene is TRBJ2-7, the V gene TRBV14; tentatively, D is TRBD2 (6 bases). Germline CDR1 SGHDN, CDR2 FVKESK. V was shortened by 2 bases and J by 6 bases, with 11 bases between the two germline ends. The CDR3 totals 13 residues. As DNA, the CDR3 is TGTGCCAGCAGCCAACACCGGGACTCCGAGCAGTACTTC. Its translation is CASSQHRDSEQYF.

This clonotype occurred a few times. This chain links TRBV29-1 with TRBJ2-7; D is possibly TRBD1 (5 bases). The V end lost 6 bases, the J end lost 0 bases, and 18 bases lay between the germline ends. This CDR3 region has 15 residues. CDR1 is SQVTM and CDR2 is ANQGSEA in the germline V gene. This chain's CDR3 is CSVSDSPRSSYEQYF. The CDR3 DNA is TGCAGCGTATCCGACAGTCCTAGGAGCTCCTACGAGCAGTACTTC.

This clonotype was counted between two and nine times. The rearrangement uses TRBV7-6 and TRBJ2-7, with TRBD2 as a possible D gene (5 bases). This CDR3 comprises 17 residues. V was trimmed by 4 bases and J by 1 base, leaving 20 bases between them. From germline, CDR1 is SGHVS and CDR2 FNYEAQ. The DNA of the CDR3 is TGTGCCAGCAGCTCTAAACCAAGCGGTCCCCTTTCCTACGAGCAGTACTTC. Amino acids: CASSSKPSGPLSYEQYF.

In its sample, this clonotype was seen many times. The chain employs TRBV5-1 and TRBJ1-2; D remains ambiguous. The CDR3 extends over 14 amino acids. Germline loops: CDR1 SGHRS, CDR2 YFSETQ. The V end was cut by 4 bases, the J end by 4 bases, with 14 bases between. In nucleotides, the CDR3 is TGCGCCAGCAGCCCGCGGACCGACGGCTATGGCTACACCTTC. Protein product: CASSPRTDGYGYTF.

The chain combines TRBV5-1 with TRBJ2-2, with D possibly called TRBD1 or TRBD2 (5 bases each). CDR3 length equals 13 residues. Trimming pared 7 bases from V and 5 bases from J, leaving 12 bases between. The germline V gene encodes CDR1 SGHRS and CDR2 YFSETQ. CDR3 in amino acids: CASWDDGTGELFF. The CDR3 DNA reads as TGCGCCAGCTGGGACGATGGGACCGGGGAGCTGTTTTTT.

The sample holds many counts of this clonotype. The rearrangement joins TRBV10-2 to TRBJ1-2, with TRBD1 as a possible D gene (5 bases). CDR3 length equals 14 residues. CDR1 and CDR2 from the germline V gene are WSHSY and SAAADI. The germline V and J ends were trimmed by 0 bases and 4 bases, with 9 bases remaining between them. CDR3 residues: CASSESTDLYGYTF. For the CDR3, the DNA is TGCGCCAGCAGTGAGTCGACAGACCTCTATGGCTACACCTTC.

This clonotype has just a few counts. The DNA for the CDR3 is TGTGCCATCAGTGAGTCCGGACAGGAAAACATTCAGTACTTC. It codes for CAISESGQENIQYF. V and J are TRBV10-3 and TRBJ2-4; 7 nucleotides match TRBD1. The trim removed 0 bases at V and 5 bases at J, leaving 1 base unmatched. Germline CDR1 reads ENHRY; CDR2 reads SYGVKD. The CDR3 runs 14 residues.

Concerning this clonotype: A much larger clone lies a single base off, so this may be a read error. The V and J genes are TRBV12-3 or TRBV12-4 and TRBJ1-1; D perhaps matches TRBD1 (5 bases). The CDR3 sequence is 16 residues long. Trimming stripped 6 bases from V and 4 bases from J, with 21 bases between. DNA of the CDR3: TGTGCCAGCAGCAGAACTCAGGGACGGCTGATCACTGAAGCTTTCTTT. Amino acid sequence: CASSRTQGRLITEAFF.

The chain links TRBV4-1 to TRBJ2-1, with 13 bases identical to TRBD2. Looked up from germline, CDR1 is MGHRA and CDR2 is YSYEKL. J lost 7 bases, V lost 4 bases, and 7 bases had no gene match. This CDR3 has 16 amino acids. The CDR3 is CASSLGLAGDLNEQFF. The CDR3 DNA sequence: TGCGCCAGCAGCCTTGGACTAGCGGGAGATTTAAATGAGCAGTTCTTC.

This clonotype was seen a handful of times. The chain carries TRBV28 and TRBJ1-5; D unclear. There are 14 residues in the CDR3. V was clipped by 3 bases and J by 4 bases, with 10 bases between them. Germline V CDR1 and CDR2: MDHEN, SYDVKM. The CDR3, as DNA: TGTGCCAGCAGTTTGGCCGGGCAAAATCAGCCCCAGCATTTT. It codes for CASSLAGQNQPQHF.

This clonotype was seen only a few times. The CDR3 sequence: CASSLVGGPTYEQYF. CDR3 nucleotide sequence: TGTGCCAGCAGCTTAGTAGGGGGCCCCACCTACGAGCAGTACTTC. This chain connects TRBV7-9 to TRBJ2-7, with TRBD1 identical over 7 bases. Germline CDR1 reads SEHNR; CDR2 reads FQNEAQ (reference sequence). The CDR3 extends over 15 amino acids. The V and J ends lost 1 base and 2 bases, in that order; junction bases with no gene match: 5.